Listed here are 20 T cell receptor beta chains from one sample, sequenced in a study of shared T cell receptors in the human thymus. Method: immunoSEQ multiplex PCR; TCRdb's copy keeps in-frame clones and lacks some. Of around 730,000 clones in the sample, over 75% were seen once. This sample was shared with a second study, whose subject was human thymus T cells.

What was sequenced was thymocytes. These receptors came from a girl under two years old with a congenital heart defect.

V usage is TRBV14 and J usage is TRBJ1-4; D unresolved. This CDR3 region has 13 residues. Germline V gene lookup returns CDR1 SGHDN and CDR2 FVKESK. V shed 4 bases and J shed 10 bases, with 13 bases lying between them. In nucleotides, the CDR3 is TGTGCCAGCAGCCGATGCGGGCGCGGAAAACTGTTTTTT. Amino acids: CASSRCGRGKLFF.

The chain links TRBV7-8 to TRBJ2-5, with TRBD2 matching over 14 bases. The V gene end was trimmed by 5 bases and the J gene end by 6 bases; junction bases not matched to a gene: 11. Germline loops: CDR1 SGHVS, CDR2 FQNEAQ. CDR3 length: 17 amino acids. The CDR3 nucleotides are TGTGCCAGCAGCGCGCAAAGGACTAGCGGGGGGTACAAGACCCAGTACTTC. It specifies CASSAQRTSGGYKTQYF.

The chain recombines TRBV5-6 with TRBJ2-2; D call uncertain. This CDR3 has 12 residues. Trimming took off 5 bases at V and 6 bases at J, with 8 bases between the two ends. Per germline, CDR1 SGHDT and CDR2 YYEEEE. This chain's CDR3 is CASSTKSGELFF. The CDR3 DNA is TGTGCCAGCAGTACAAAGTCCGGGGAGCTGTTTTTT.

The gene calls are TRBV6-5 and TRBJ2-1, with D perhaps matching TRBD1 (6 bases). Deletions cut 3 bases from V and 6 bases from J, with 15 bases between. From germline, CDR1 is MNHEY and CDR2 SVGAGI. The CDR3 loop spans 15 amino acids. This CDR3 reads CASSYTGTRANEQFF. CDR3 DNA: TGTGCCAGCAGTTATACTGGGACAAGGGCCAATGAGCAGTTCTTC.

The rearrangement links TRBV10-3 to TRBJ2-7; the match to TRBD2 covers 10 bases. CDR1 and CDR2 from the germline V gene are ENHRY and SYGVKD. V was pared by 10 bases and J by 4 bases, with 19 bases of the junction left unmatched. The CDR3 contains 17 residues. The chain's CDR3 is CATRGASGGLSSYEQYF. The CDR3 DNA reads TGTGCCACCAGGGGTGCTAGCGGGGGACTTTCTTCGTACGAGCAGTACTTC.

This sequence joins TRBV12-5 and TRBJ2-5, with D possibly TRBD2 on 6 matching bases. Trimming took off 1 base at V and 4 bases at J, with 22 bases between the two ends. The CDR3 is 18 amino acids. Germline-derived CDR1 and CDR2 are LGHNT and FRNRAP. The CDR3, as DNA: TGTGCTAGTGGTTTGGCGGACCCTGGGCGGGGTCCTGGAGAGACCCAGTACTTC. This codes for CASGLADPGRGPGETQYF.

This chain connects TRBV7-2 to TRBJ1-2; TRBD1 matches at 7 bases. V shed 6 bases and J 1 base; nucleotides not matched to a gene: 11. CDR3 length: 16 residues. Germline V gives CDR1 SGHTA, CDR2 FQGNSA. CDR3 bases: TGTGCCAGCAGTCTTAACCGGGACAGCCTTAACTATGGCTACACCTTC. Its protein product is CASSLNRDSLNYGYTF.

This chain uses TRBV30 with TRBJ2-7; 10 bases fit TRBD1. V lost 2 bases, J lost 0 bases, and 4 bases stayed unmatched. The CDR3 runs to 15 residues. Per the germline V gene, CDR1 is GTSNPN and CDR2 is SVGIG (reference sequence). The CDR3 DNA follows: TGTGCCTGGAGTTGGACAGGGGGAAACTCCTACGAGCAGTACTTC. It is translated as CAWSWTGGNSYEQYF.

This clone was detected only a few times. The gene calls are TRBV2 and TRBJ1-5; D unclear. The CDR3 is 16 amino acids. Germline V gives CDR1 SNHLY, CDR2 FYNNEI. Trimming shortened V by 3 bases and J by 1 base, and 13 bases separated the two germline ends. The chain's CDR3 is CASSDNRGLSNQPQHF. CDR3 DNA sequence: TGTGCCAGCAGTGATAATCGAGGCCTGAGCAATCAGCCCCAGCATTTT.

V is TRBV29-1 and J is TRBJ2-1; 7 positions match TRBD1. V shed 4 bases, J shed 5 bases, and the junction held 5 bases outside the gene matches. CDR1 SQVTM and CDR2 ANQGSEA come from the germline V gene. The CDR3 is 13 residues long. CDR3 DNA: TGCAGCGTTGGCCACAGGGGAGACAATGAGCAGTTCTTC. This gives the protein CSVGHRGDNEQFF.

V gene TRBV12-5 combines with J gene TRBJ2-1, with TRBD2 identical over 8 bases. V dropped 0 bases and J dropped 0; count of bases not matched to a gene: 4. In germline, CDR1 is LGHNT, CDR2 FRNRAP. CDR3 length equals 17 residues. The CDR3 DNA is TGTGCTAGTGGTTTGGTACGGGAGGGATACTCCTACAATGAGCAGTTCTTC. The encoded protein is CASGLVREGYSYNEQFF.

The V and J genes are TRBV25-1 and TRBJ2-3; D may be TRBD2 (7 bases). The CDR3 is 15 residues long. Germline V gene lookup returns CDR1 MGHDK and CDR2 SYGVNS. The ends were cut back, 6 bases at V and 2 bases at J, with 15 bases in the middle. The CDR3: CASSTEGGATDTQYF. The CDR3 nucleotides are TGTGCCAGCAGCACAGAGGGGGGGGCCACAGATACGCAGTATTTT. Drawing the rest from reference TRBV25-1 and TRBJ2-3, the complete variable domain is EADIYQTPRYLVIGTGKKITLECSQTMGHDKMYWYQQDPGMELHLIHYSYGVNSTEKGDLSSESTVSRIRTEHFPLTLESARPSHTSQYLCASSTEGGATDTQYFGPGTRLTVL.

The J gene is TRBJ2-1, the V gene TRBV28, with a possible D match to TRBD2 (5 bases). The CDR3 runs 14 residues. The germline V gene encodes CDR1 MDHEN and CDR2 SYDVKM. V gave up 5 bases and J gave up 5 bases, with 13 bases separating them. The CDR3 DNA reads TGTGCCAGCAGTCCGCGTGAGGGAAACAATGAGCAGTTCTTC. It translates to CASSPREGNNEQFF. Full variable domain (outside the CDR3, taken from reference TRBV28 and TRBJ2-1): DVKVTQSSRYLVKRTGEKVFLECVQDMDHENMFWYRQDPGLGLRLIYFSYDVKMKEKGDIPEGYSVSREKKERFSLILESASTNQTSMYLCASSPREGNNEQFFGPGTRLTVL.

The chain links TRBV6-6 to TRBJ2-7; 9 bases match TRBD1. Germline-derived CDR1 and CDR2 are MNHNY and SVGAGI (reference sequence). The CDR3 is made up of 15 amino acids. V lost 6 bases and J lost 0; bases outside the gene matches: 6. The CDR3 sequence is CASREQGAHSYEQYF. Written as DNA, the CDR3 is TGTGCCAGCAGGGAACAGGGGGCACACTCCTACGAGCAGTACTTC.

In nucleotides, the CDR3 is TGTGCCAGCAGTTGGGGGGGAGGCGGTGCCAGGGAGAACTACGAGCAGTACTTC. The encoded protein is CASSWGGGGARENYEQYF. The chain combines TRBV27 with TRBJ2-7; 7 bases map to TRBD2. Per the germline V gene, CDR1 is MNHEY and CDR2 is SMNVEV (reference sequence). V lost 4 bases, J lost 3 bases, and 18 bases stayed unmatched. The CDR3 sequence is 18 residues long.

The CDR3 is CASGDRGFMNTEAFF. Here the CDR3 DNA reads TGTGCCAGCGGGGACAGGGGGTTCATGAACACTGAAGCTTTCTTT. The V gene is TRBV6-5, the J gene TRBJ1-1; 11 nucleotides line up with TRBD1. CDR1 MNHEY and CDR2 SVGAGI come from the germline V gene. V lost 8 bases to trimming and J lost 0 bases; unmatched junction nucleotides: 5. This CDR3 comprises 15 residues.

This rearrangement joins TRBV6-5 to TRBJ2-7; D gene unclear. V dropped 0 bases and J dropped 5 bases, with 11 bases sitting between them. CDR1 MNHEY and CDR2 SVGAGI come from the germline V gene. The CDR3 extends over 14 amino acids. The CDR3 region has the DNA TGTGCCAGCAGTTACTCGGTCCTGGGCAACGAGCAGTACTTC. This encodes CASSYSVLGNEQYF.

A remark on this clone: This CDR3 is also generated by other DNA sequences in the sample. The chain is built from TRBV6-1 and TRBJ2-7, with 7 bases that match TRBD1. Germline V gene sequence: CDR1 MNHNS, CDR2 SASEGT. CDR3 length equals 14 residues. Trimming at V came to 3 bases and at J to 2 bases, leaving 4 bases not matched to a gene. The CDR3 reads CASSETGNPYEQYF. The CDR3 DNA follows: TGTGCCAGCAGTGAGACAGGGAACCCCTACGAGCAGTACTTC.

The chain combines TRBV28 with TRBJ2-5; D is ambiguous. The DNA end is more similar to TRBJ2-7, so the J call may be wrong. Germline CDR1 reads MDHEN; CDR2 reads SYDVKM. The CDR3 covers 15 residues. Written as DNA, the CDR3 is TGTGCCAGCATCCTTAACCGTGTTTCCTCCTACGAGCAGTACTTC. Its translation: CASILNRVSSYEQYF.

The J gene is TRBJ1-6, the V gene TRBV6-5, with TRBD1 as a possible D gene (5 bases). CDR3 size: 14 residues. Trimming removed 7 bases at V and 5 bases at J, with 12 bases between. The germline gives CDR1 MNHEY, CDR2 SVGAGI. The CDR3 DNA sequence: TGTGCCAGCACCTTCCGGGGGGATAATTCACCCCTCCACTTT. Protein sequence: CASTFRGDNSPLHF.